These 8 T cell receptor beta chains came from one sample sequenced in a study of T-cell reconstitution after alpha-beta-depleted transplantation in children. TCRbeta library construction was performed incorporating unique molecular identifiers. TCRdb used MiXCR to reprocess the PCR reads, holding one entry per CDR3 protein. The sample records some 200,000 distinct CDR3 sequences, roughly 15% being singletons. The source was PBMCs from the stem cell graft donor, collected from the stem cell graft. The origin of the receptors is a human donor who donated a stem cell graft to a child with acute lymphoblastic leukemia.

CDR3 coding DNA: TGTGCCAGCTCCGGGACAAAAAATCAGCCCCAGCATTTT. Protein: CASSGTKNQPQHF. The V call is TRBV18, the J call TRBJ1-5, with a tentative D call TRBD1 (6 bases). The germline V and J ends were trimmed by 6 bases and 4 bases, with 10 bases remaining between them. CDR1 and CDR2 (germline): KGHSH, LQKENI. This CDR3 is built from 13 residues.

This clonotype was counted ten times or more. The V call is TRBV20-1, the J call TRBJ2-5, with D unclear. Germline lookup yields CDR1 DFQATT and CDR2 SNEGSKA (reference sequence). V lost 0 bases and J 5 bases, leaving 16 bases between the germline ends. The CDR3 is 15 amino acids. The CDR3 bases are TGCAGTGCTAGAGATGGACGAGAGATTGGGGAGACCCAGTACTTC. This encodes CSARDGREIGETQYF.

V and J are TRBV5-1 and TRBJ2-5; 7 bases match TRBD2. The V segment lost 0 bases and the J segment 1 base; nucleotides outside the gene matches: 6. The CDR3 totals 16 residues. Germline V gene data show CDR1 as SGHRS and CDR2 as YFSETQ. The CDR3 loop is CASSLGAGPLQETQYF. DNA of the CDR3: TGCGCCAGCAGCTTGGGAGCGGGACCGCTCCAAGAGACCCAGTACTTC.

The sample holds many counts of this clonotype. The CDR3 reads CASSPPQGLTEAFF. CDR3 DNA sequence: TGTGCCAGCAGTCCCCCGCAGGGTCTCACTGAAGCTTTCTTT. V usage is TRBV12-3 or TRBV12-4 and J usage is TRBJ1-1; maybe TRBD1 (5 bases). Trimming pared 5 bases from V and 4 bases from J, leaving 14 bases between. The CDR3 length is 14 residues.

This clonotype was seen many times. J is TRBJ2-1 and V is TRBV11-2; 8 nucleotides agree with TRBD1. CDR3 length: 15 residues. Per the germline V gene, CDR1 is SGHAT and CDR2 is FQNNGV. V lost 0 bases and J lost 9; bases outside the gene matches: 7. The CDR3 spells CASSLDRAGGGEQFF. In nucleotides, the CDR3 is TGTGCCAGCAGCTTAGATCGAGCAGGGGGCGGTGAGCAGTTCTTC.

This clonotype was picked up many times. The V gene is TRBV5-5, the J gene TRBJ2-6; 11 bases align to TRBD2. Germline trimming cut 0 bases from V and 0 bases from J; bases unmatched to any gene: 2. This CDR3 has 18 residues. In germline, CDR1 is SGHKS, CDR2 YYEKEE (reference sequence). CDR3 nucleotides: TGTGCCAGCAGCTTGGGACTAGCGGGGAACTCTGGGGCCAACGTCCTGACTTTC. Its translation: CASSLGLAGNSGANVLTF. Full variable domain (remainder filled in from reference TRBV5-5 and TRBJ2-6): DAGVTQSPTHLIKTRGQQVTLRCSPISGHKSVSWYQQVLGQGPQFIFQYYEKEERGRGNFPDRFSARQFPNYSSELNVNALLLGDSALYLCASSLGLAGNSGANVLTFGAGSRLTVL.

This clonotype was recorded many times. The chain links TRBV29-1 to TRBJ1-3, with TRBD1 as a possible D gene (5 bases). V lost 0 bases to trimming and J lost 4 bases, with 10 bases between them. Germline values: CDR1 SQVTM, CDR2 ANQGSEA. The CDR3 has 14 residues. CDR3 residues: CSVEERGWGNTIYF. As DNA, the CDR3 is TGCAGCGTTGAAGAGAGGGGCTGGGGAAACACCATATATTTT.

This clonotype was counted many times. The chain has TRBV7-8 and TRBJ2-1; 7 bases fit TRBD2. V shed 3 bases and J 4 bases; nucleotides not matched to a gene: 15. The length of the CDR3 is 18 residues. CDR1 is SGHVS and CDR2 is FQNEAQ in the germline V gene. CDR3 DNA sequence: TGTGCCAGCAGCTTTTTTCGAGACGGGCTAGCGGATTACAATGAGCAGTTCTTC. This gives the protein CASSFFRDGLADYNEQFF.